This entry lists 20 T cell receptor beta chains sequenced from one sample in a study of identical twins. Each CDR3 protein is one row after TCRdb ran MiXCR on the 5' RACE reads. The repertoire holds 1.5 million or so distinct CDR3 sequences, with around a third as singletons. Sequenced input: cord blood. These receptors came from a newborn girl in good health.

The chain is built from TRBV2 and TRBJ2-3; TRBD2 might be the D (6 bases). Trimming removed 6 bases at V and 1 base at J, with 14 bases between. Germline values: CDR1 SNHLY, CDR2 FYNNEI. The CDR3 is made up of 15 amino acids. This CDR3 reads CASSSEGIGTDTQYF. CDR3 sequence (DNA): TGTGCCAGCAGCTCGGAGGGAATTGGCACAGATACGCAGTATTTT.

The CDR3 DNA sequence: TGTGCCAGCAGTTTTGGGACAGTATACCCGGCGGGTCAGCCCCAGCATTTT. Its protein product is CASSFGTVYPAGQPQHF. V is TRBV28 and J is TRBJ1-5, with 7 bases aligning to TRBD1. This CDR3 has 17 amino acids. V lost 3 bases, J lost 6 bases, and 14 bases stayed unmatched. Germline V CDR1 and CDR2: MDHEN, SYDVKM.

The V and J genes are TRBV6-6 and TRBJ2-3, with 12 bases fitting TRBD1. This CDR3 has 16 residues. The germline V gene has CDR1 MNHNY and CDR2 SVGAGI (reference sequence). Trimming cost V 1 base and J 3 bases; bases outside gene matches: 2. The CDR3 coding sequence is TGTGCCAGCAGTTACTGGGACAGGGGGCATACAGATACGCAGTATTTT. Amino acid sequence: CASSYWDRGHTDTQYF.

The V call is TRBV20-1, the J call TRBJ2-7; a weak D match, TRBD2 (5 bases). Germline V lookup: CDR1 DFQATT, CDR2 SNEGSKA (reference sequence). The V end was cut by 1 base, the J end by 5 bases, with 15 bases between. The CDR3 has 14 amino acids. Written as DNA, the CDR3 is TGCAGTGCTAGAGTGAAGATGACTAAACACGAGCAGTACTTC. This encodes CSARVKMTKHEQYF.

CDR3 sequence: CASRGLSTGADEQFF. DNA of the CDR3: TGTGCCAGCAGGGGACTCTCTACAGGGGCGGATGAGCAGTTCTTC. This rearrangement joins TRBV25-1 to TRBJ2-1; D possibly corresponds to TRBD1 (7 bases). V lost 6 bases, J lost 8 bases, and 20 bases lay in between. The CDR3 runs 15 residues. Germline V lookup: CDR1 MGHDK, CDR2 SYGVNS.

This clonotype was picked up many times. V gene TRBV3-1 combines with J gene TRBJ2-1; D unresolved. This CDR3 comprises 13 residues. With 1 base removed from V and 3 bases from J, the gap between germline ends came to 4 bases. Per the germline V gene, CDR1 is LGHDT and CDR2 is YNNKEL (reference sequence). In DNA, the CDR3 is TGTGCCAGCAGCCAAGCCTTCTACAATGAGCAGTTCTTC. Protein product: CASSQAFYNEQFF.

The chain couples TRBV2 to TRBJ2-1, with TRBD2 matching over 7 bases. The germline V gene has CDR1 SNHLY and CDR2 FYNNEI. This CDR3 is built from 10 residues. The J segment lost 10 bases and the V segment lost 11 bases, leaving 5 bases of the junction unmatched. CDR3 sequence (DNA): TGTGCCGCCTCAGCGGGGGAGCAGTTCTTC. Its protein product is CAASAGEQFF.

The chain uses TRBV7-8 and TRBJ2-3; perhaps D is TRBD1 or TRBD2 (5 bases each). V lost 6 bases and J 2 bases, leaving 12 bases between the germline ends. CDR1 and CDR2 (germline): SGHVS, FQNEAQ. This CDR3 spans 14 amino acids. This chain's CDR3 is CASRKEGSTDTQYF. In nucleotides, the CDR3 is TGTGCCAGCAGAAAAGAGGGGTCCACAGATACGCAGTATTTT.

The chain is built from TRBV12-3 or TRBV12-4 and TRBJ1-6; possibly TRBD1 for D (6 bases). V was shortened by 5 bases and J by 9 bases, with 11 bases between the two germline ends. There are 13 residues in the CDR3. The CDR3 protein is CASSPTGSSPLHF. In DNA, the CDR3 is TGTGCCAGCAGTCCCACAGGGAGTTCACCCCTCCACTTT.

This clonotype was counted between two and nine times. The genes are TRBV3-1 and TRBJ2-3; TRBD2 might be the D (6 bases). Germline assignment: CDR1 LGHDT and CDR2 YNNKEL (reference sequence). Trimming took 1 base from V and 1 from J, leaving 12 bases between them. The CDR3 runs to 16 residues. CDR3: CASSQVFERGTDTQYF. The CDR3 nucleotides read TGTGCCAGCAGCCAAGTTTTCGAGCGGGGCACAGATACGCAGTATTTT.

Regarding this clonotype: This may stem from a read error, because a much larger clone lies one nucleotide away. The V and J genes are TRBV10-3 and TRBJ2-7; the D call may be TRBD1 or TRBD2 (5 bases each). CDR3 length: 12 amino acids. Germline V gives CDR1 ENHRY, CDR2 SYGVKD. CDR3 amino acids: CAMGRGDYGQYF. CDR3 nucleotide sequence: TGTGCCATGGGACGGGGTGACTACGGGCAGTACTTC.

This chain connects TRBV14 to TRBJ2-2, with D perhaps matching TRBD2 (6 bases). V lost 0 bases to trimming and J lost 0 bases, with 11 bases between them. The CDR3 loop spans 17 amino acids. CDR1 is SGHDN and CDR2 is FVKESK in the germline V gene. The DNA for the CDR3 is TGTGCCAGCAGCCAAGAGCTAGCGAGTACGAACACCGGGGAGCTGTTTTTT. Translation gives CASSQELASTNTGELFF.

The rearrangement joins TRBV6-6 to TRBJ2-7; 10 positions agree with TRBD2. Germline trimming cut 5 bases from V and 1 base from J; bases unmatched to any gene: 8. Germline V gene data show CDR1 as MNHNY and CDR2 as SVGAGI (reference sequence). The CDR3 totals 16 residues. CDR3 nucleotide sequence: TGTGCCAGCAGTCTCAACCTAGCGGGAGTTTCCTACGAGCAGTACTTC. Its translation is CASSLNLAGVSYEQYF.

The table lists this clonotype with a few counts. The chain uses TRBV6-2 or TRBV6-3 and TRBJ2-1; D possibly uses TRBD1 or TRBD2 (6 bases each). The CDR3 sequence is 14 residues long. The germline CDR1 and CDR2 sequences are MNHEY and SVGEGT. Trimming shortened V by 3 bases and J by 6 bases, and 12 bases separated the two germline ends. CDR3 coding DNA: TGTGCCAGCAGTTATTACGGGGGCGGCAATGAGCAGTTCTTC. Translated, it gives CASSYYGGGNEQFF.

At least ten counts were recorded for this clonotype. The CDR3 spells CASSLGAGGPYNEQFF. The CDR3 DNA reads TGTGCCAGCAGCTTAGGTGCGGGAGGGCCCTACAATGAGCAGTTCTTC. The gene calls are TRBV7-2 and TRBJ2-1, with TRBD2 matching 9 bases. The CDR3 runs to 16 residues. J gave up 2 bases and V 1 base, and 3 bases lay outside the gene matches. Germline loops: CDR1 SGHTA, CDR2 FQGNSA.

This clonotype has just a few counts. The V call is TRBV6-2 or TRBV6-3, the J call TRBJ2-5; 8 bases line up with TRBD1. The CDR3 extends over 17 amino acids. V gave up 2 bases and J gave up 5 bases; unmatched junction bases: 13. Germline assignment: CDR1 MNHEY and CDR2 SVGEGT. The CDR3 loop reads CASSYGGQGLFLETQYF. The CDR3 region has the DNA TGTGCCAGCAGTTACGGCGGACAGGGATTGTTTTTGGAGACCCAGTACTTC.

To note about this clonotype: One base away lies a much larger clone, so this may be a sequencing read error. The V and J genes are TRBV7-2 and TRBJ2-1; 7 nucleotides match TRBD2. V lost 6 bases to trimming and J lost 0 bases; unmatched junction nucleotides: 2. Germline V gives CDR1 SGHTA, CDR2 FQGNSA. CDR3 size: 14 residues. Here the CDR3 DNA reads TGTGCCAGCAGAGTAGCGGGCTCCTACAATGAGCAGTTCTTC. Protein product: CASRVAGSYNEQFF.

This clonotype was seen a handful of times. This sequence joins TRBV2 and TRBJ1-6; TRBD1 aligns across 8 bases. CDR1 is SNHLY, CDR2 FYNNEI, per germline. The ends lost 10 bases at V and 7 bases at J; junction bases unmatched: 6. The CDR3 length is 13 residues. The CDR3 coding sequence is TGTGCCACTACGACAGGGGAGAATTCACCCCTCCACTTT. It specifies CATTTGENSPLHF.

The chain has TRBV20-1 and TRBJ2-1; no firm D call. This CDR3 region has 10 residues. Trimming took off 2 bases at V and 8 bases at J, with 4 bases between the two ends. Germline loops: CDR1 DFQATT, CDR2 SNEGSKA (reference sequence). DNA for the CDR3: TGCAGTGCTAGACGTTATGAGCAGTTCTTC. Translating it yields CSARRYEQFF.

This clonotype occurred a few times. The chain has TRBV7-8 and TRBJ2-3; 10 positions match TRBD2. The length of the CDR3 is 17 residues. Trimming cost V 2 bases and J 4 bases; bases outside gene matches: 9. Germline V CDR1 and CDR2: SGHVS, FQNEAQ. The CDR3 nucleotides are TGTGCCAGCAGCTTAAGGCATTCTAGCGGGGGCGCAGATACGCAGTATTTT. This encodes CASSLRHSSGGADTQYF.